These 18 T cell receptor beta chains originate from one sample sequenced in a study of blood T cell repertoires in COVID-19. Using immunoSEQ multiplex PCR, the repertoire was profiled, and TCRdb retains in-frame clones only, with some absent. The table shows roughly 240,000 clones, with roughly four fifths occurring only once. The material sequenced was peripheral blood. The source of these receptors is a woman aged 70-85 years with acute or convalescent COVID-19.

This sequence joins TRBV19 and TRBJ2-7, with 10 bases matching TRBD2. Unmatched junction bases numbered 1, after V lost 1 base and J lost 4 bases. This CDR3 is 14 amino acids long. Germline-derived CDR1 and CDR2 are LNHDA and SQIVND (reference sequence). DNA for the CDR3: TGTGCCAGTAGTATAGGACTAGCGGGTTACGAGCAGTACTTC. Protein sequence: CASSIGLAGYEQYF. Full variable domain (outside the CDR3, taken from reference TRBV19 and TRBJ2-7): DGGITQSPKYLFRKEGQNVTLSCEQNLNHDAMYWYRQDPGQGLRLIYYSQIVNDFQKGDIAEGYSVSREKKESFPLTVTSAQKNPTAFYLCASSIGLAGYEQYFGPGTRLTVT.

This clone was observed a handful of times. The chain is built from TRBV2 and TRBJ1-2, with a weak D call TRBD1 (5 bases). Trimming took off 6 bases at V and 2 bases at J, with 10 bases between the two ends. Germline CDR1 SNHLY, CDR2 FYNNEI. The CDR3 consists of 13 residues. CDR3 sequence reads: CASSATVNYGYTF. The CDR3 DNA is TGTGCCAGCAGCGCGACAGTGAACTATGGCTACACCTTC.

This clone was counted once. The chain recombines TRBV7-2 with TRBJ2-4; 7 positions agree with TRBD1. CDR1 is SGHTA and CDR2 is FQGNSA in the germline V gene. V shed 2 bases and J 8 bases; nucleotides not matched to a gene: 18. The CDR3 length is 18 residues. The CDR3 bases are TGTGCCAGCAGCTTAAGGCCTCACACGAGGGGGCAGGGGGACATTCAGTACTTC. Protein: CASSLRPHTRGQGDIQYF.

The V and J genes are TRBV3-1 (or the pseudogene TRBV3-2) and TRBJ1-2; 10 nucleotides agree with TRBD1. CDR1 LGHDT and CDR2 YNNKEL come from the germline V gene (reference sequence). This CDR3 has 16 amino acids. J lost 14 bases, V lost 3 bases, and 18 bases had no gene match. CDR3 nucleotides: TGTGCCAGCAGCCACGGCCAGGAATTGACAGGGGGCTTGAGGACCTTC. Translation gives CASSHGQELTGGLRTF.

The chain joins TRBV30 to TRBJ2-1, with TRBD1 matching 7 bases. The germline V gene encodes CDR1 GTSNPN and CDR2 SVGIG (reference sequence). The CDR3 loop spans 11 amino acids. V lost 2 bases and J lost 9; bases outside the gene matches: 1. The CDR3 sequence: CAWSRDSEQFF. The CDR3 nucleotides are TGTGCCTGGAGTAGGGACAGTGAGCAGTTCTTC.

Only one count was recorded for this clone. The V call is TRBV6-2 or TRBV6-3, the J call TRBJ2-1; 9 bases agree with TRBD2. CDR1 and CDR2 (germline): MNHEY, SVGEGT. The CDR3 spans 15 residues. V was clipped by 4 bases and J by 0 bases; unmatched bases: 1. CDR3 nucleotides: TGTGCCAGCAGTTCACTAGCGGGCTCCTACAATGAGCAGTTCTTC. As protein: CASSSLAGSYNEQFF.

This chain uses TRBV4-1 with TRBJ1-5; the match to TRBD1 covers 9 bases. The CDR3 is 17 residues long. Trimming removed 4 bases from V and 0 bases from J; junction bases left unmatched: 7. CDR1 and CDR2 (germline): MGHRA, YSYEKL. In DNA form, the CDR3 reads TGCGCCAGCAGCCTACGATGGACAGGGGCTAGCAATCAGCCCCAGCATTTT. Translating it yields CASSLRWTGASNQPQHF.

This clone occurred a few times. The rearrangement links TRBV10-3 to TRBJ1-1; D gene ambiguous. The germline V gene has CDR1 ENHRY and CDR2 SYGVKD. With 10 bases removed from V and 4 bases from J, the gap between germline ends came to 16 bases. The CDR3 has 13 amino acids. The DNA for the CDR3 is TGTGCCACCGGCCAGGATTCGGTCACTGAAGCTTTCTTT. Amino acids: CATGQDSVTEAFF.

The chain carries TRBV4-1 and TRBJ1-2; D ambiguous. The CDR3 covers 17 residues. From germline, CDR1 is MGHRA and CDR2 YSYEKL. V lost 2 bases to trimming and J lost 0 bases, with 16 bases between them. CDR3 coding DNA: TGCGCCAGCAGCCAAAAATTTCCGGAGGGAGCTAACTATGGCTACACCTTC. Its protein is CASSQKFPEGANYGYTF.

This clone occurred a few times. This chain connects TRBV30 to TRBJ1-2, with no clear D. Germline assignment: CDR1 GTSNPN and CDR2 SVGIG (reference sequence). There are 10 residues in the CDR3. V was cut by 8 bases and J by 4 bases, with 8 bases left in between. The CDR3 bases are TGTGCCGGAGGCCTCTATGGCTACACCTTC. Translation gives CAGGLYGYTF.

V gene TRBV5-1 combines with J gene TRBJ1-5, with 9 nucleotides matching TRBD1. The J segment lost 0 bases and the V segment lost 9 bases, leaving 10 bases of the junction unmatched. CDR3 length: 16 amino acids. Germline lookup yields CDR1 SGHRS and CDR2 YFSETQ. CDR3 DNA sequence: TGCGCCATTCCGGCACAGGGGGCGCTTAGCAATCAGCCCCAGCATTTT. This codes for CAIPAQGALSNQPQHF.

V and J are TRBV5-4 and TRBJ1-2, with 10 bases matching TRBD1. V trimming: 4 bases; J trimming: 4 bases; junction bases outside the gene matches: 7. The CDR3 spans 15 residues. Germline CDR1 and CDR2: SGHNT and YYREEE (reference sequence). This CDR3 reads CASSPGTGVGYGYTF. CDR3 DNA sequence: TGTGCCAGCAGCCCCGGGACAGGGGTCGGCTATGGCTACACCTTC.

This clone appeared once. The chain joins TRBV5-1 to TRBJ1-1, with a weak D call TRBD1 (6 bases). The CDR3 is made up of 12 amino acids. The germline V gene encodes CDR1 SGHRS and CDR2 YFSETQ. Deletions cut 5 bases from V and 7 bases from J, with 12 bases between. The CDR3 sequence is CASSLGQSEAFF. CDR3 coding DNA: TGCGCCAGCAGTTTAGGACAGAGTGAAGCTTTCTTT.

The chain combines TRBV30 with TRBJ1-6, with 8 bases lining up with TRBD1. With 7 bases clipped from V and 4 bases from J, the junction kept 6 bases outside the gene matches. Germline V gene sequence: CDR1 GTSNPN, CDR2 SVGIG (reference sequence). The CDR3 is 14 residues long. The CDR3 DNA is TGTGCCTCCCCGGGACAGGAGTATAATTCACCCCTCCACTTT. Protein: CASPGQEYNSPLHF.

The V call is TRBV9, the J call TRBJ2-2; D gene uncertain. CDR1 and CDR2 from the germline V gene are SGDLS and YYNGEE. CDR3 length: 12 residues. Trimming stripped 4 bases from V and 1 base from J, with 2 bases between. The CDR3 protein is CASSLNTGELFF. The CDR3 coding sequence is TGTGCCAGCAGCCTGAACACCGGGGAGCTGTTTTTT.

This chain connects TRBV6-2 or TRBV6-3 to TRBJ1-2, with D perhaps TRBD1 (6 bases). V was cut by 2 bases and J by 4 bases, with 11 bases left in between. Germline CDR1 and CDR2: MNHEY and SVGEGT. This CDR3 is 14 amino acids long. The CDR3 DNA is TGTGCCAGCAGTTACCCACAGGGATCCTATGGCTACACCTTC. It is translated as CASSYPQGSYGYTF.

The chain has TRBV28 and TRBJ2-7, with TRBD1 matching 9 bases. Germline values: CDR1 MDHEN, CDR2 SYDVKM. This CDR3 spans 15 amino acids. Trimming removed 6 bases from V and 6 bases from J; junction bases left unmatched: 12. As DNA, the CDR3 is TGTGCCAGCAGCCGGGGGGACAGGGTTCCCTCCGAGCAGTACTTC. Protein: CASSRGDRVPSEQYF.

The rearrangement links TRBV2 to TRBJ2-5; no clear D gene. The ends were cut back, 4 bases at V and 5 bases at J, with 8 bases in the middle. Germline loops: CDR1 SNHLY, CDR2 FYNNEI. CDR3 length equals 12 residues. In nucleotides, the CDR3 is TGTGCCAGCAGTGTTAGCATTGAGACCCAGTACTTC. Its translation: CASSVSIETQYF.